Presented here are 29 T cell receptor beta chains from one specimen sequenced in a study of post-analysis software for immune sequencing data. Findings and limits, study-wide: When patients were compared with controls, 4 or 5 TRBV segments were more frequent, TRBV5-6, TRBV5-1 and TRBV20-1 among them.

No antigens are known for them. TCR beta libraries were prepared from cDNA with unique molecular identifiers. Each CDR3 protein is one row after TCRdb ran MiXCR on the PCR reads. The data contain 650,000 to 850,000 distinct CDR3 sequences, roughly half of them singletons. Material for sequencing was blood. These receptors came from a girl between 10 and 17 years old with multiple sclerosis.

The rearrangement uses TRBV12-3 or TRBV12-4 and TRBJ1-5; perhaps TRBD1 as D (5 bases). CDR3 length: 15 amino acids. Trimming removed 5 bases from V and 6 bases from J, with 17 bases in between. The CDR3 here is CASSPRGGSGQPQHF. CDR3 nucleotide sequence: TGTGCCAGCAGTCCCCGGGGGGGTAGTGGTCAGCCCCAGCATTTT.

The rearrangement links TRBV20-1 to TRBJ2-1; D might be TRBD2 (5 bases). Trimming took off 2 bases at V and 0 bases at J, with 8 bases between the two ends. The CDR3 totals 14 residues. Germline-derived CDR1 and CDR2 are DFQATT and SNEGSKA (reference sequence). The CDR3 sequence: CSARSGNSYNEQFF. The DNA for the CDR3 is TGCAGTGCTAGATCGGGAAACTCCTACAATGAGCAGTTCTTC.

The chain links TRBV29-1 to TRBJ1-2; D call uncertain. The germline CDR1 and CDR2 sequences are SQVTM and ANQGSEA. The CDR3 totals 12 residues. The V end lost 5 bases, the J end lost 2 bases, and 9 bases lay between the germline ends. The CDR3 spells CSVPSGNYGYTF. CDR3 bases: TGCAGCGTTCCTTCGGGCAACTATGGCTACACCTTC. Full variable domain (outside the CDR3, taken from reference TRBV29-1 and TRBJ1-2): SAVISQKPSRDICQRGTSLTIQCQVDSQVTMMFWYRQQPGQSLTLIATANQGSEATYESGFVIDKFPISRPNLTFSTLTVSNMSPEDSSIYLCSVPSGNYGYTFGSGTRLTVV.

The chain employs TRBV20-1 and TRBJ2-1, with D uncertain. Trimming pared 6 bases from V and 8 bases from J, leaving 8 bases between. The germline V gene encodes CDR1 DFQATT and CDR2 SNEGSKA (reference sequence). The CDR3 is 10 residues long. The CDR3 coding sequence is TGCAGTGCCCTCCGAGATGAGCAGTTCTTC. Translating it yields CSALRDEQFF.

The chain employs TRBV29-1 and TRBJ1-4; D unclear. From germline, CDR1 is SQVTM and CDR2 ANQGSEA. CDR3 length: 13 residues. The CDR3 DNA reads TGCGGCGCCCTTTTCAATCCGAATGAAAAACTGTTTTTT. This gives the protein CGALFNPNEKLFF.

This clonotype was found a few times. CDR3 nucleotides: TGTGCCAACAATACCTTAGAGGACACGGCGGAGACCCAGTACTTC. Encoded protein: CANNTLEDTAETQYF. The chain carries TRBV21-1 and TRBJ2-7; the table assigns TRBD1, which was not confirmed against the DNA. Gene TRBJ2-5 matches the end of the DNA better, so the J call may be wrong. TRBV21-1 is annotated as a pseudogene. The CDR3 has 15 amino acids.

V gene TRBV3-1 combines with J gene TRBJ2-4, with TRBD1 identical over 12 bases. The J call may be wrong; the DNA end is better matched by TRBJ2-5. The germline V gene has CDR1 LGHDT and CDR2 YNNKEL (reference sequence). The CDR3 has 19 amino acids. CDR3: CASSQETSGTGGLRETQYF. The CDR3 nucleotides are TGTGCCAGCAGCCAAGAGACTTCCGGGACAGGGGGCTTGAGAGAGACCCAGTACTTC.

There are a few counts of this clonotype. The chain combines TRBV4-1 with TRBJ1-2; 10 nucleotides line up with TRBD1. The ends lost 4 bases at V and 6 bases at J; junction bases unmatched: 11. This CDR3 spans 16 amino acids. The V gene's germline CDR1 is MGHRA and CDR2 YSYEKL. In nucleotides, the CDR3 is TGCGCCAGCAGCCTAAGGGTAGGGACAGGGGACCATGGCTACACCTTC. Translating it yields CASSLRVGTGDHGYTF.

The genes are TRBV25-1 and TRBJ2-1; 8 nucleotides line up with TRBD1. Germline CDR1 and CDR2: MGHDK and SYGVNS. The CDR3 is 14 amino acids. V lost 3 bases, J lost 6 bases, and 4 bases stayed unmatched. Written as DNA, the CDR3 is TGTGCCAGCAGTGATGACACAGGGGGCAATGAGCAGTTCTTC. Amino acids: CASSDDTGGNEQFF. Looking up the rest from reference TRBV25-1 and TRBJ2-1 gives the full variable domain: EADIYQTPRYLVIGTGKKITLECSQTMGHDKMYWYQQDPGMELHLIHYSYGVNSTEKGDLSSESTVSRIRTEHFPLTLESARPSHTSQYLCASSDDTGGNEQFFGPGTRLTVL.

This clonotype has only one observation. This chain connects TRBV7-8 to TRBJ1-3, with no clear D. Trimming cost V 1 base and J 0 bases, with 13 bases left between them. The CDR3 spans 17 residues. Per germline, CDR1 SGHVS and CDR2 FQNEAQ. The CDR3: CASSLERVLSSGNTIYF. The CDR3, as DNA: TGTGCCAGCAGCTTAGAGCGGGTCCTAAGCTCTGGAAACACCATATATTTT.

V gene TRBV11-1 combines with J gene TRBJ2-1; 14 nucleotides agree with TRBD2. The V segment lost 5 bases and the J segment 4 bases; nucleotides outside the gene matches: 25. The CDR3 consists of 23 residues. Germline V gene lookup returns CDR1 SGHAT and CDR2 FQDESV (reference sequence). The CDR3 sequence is CASSLPGLAGETNPSHKYNEQFF. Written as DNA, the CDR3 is TGTGCCAGCAGCCTCCCGGGACTAGCGGGAGAGACAAACCCTTCGCACAAGTACAATGAGCAGTTCTTC.

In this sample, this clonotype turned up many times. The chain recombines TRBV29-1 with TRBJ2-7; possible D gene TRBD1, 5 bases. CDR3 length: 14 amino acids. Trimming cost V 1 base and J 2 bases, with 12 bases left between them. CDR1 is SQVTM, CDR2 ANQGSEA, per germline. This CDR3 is CSVEVSRVPYEQYF. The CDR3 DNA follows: TGCAGCGTTGAAGTGAGCAGGGTCCCCTACGAGCAGTACTTC.

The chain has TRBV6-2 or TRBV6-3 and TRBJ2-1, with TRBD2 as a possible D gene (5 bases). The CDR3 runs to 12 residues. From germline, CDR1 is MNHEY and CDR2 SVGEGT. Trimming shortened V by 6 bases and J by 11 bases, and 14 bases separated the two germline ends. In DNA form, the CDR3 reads TGTGCCAGCAGACCCACTAGTCCCCAGCAGTTCTTC. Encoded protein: CASRPTSPQQFF.

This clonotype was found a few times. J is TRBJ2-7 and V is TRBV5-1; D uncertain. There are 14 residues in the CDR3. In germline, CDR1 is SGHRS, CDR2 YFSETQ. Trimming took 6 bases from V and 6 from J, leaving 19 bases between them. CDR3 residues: CASTHDWGFGEQYF. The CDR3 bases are TGCGCCAGCACTCACGATTGGGGTTTCGGCGAGCAGTACTTC.

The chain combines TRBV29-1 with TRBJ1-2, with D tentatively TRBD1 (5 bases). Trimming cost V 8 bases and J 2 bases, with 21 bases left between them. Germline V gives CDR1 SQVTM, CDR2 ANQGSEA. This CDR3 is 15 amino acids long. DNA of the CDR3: TGCAGCACGGGGACCACACGGGAATTGAACTATGGCTACACCTTC. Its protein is CSTGTTRELNYGYTF.

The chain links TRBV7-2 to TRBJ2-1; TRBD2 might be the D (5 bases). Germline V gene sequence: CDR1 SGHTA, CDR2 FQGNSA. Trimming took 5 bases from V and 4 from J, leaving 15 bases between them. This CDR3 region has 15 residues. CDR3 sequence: CASSRRRISYNEQFF. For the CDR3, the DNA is TGTGCCAGCAGCCGACGGAGGATTAGTTACAATGAGCAGTTCTTC.

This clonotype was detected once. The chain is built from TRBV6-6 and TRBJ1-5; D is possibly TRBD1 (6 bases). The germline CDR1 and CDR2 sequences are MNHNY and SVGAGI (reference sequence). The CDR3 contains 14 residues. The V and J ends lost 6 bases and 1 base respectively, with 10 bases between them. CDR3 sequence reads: CASRLTGSNQPQHF. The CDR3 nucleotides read TGTGCCAGCAGACTTACAGGGAGCAATCAGCCCCAGCATTTT.

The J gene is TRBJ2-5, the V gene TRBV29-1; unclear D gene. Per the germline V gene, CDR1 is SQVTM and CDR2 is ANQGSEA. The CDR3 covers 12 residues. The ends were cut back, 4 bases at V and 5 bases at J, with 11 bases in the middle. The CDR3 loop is CSVVTRLETQYF. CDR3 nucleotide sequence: TGCAGCGTTGTAACCAGGCTTGAGACCCAGTACTTC.

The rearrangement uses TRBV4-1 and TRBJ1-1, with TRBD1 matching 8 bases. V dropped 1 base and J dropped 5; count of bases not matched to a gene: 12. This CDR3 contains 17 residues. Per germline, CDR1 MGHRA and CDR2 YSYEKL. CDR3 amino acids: CASSQGPSQGATTEAFF. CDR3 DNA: TGCGCCAGCAGCCAAGGTCCGTCCCAGGGGGCCACGACTGAAGCTTTCTTT.

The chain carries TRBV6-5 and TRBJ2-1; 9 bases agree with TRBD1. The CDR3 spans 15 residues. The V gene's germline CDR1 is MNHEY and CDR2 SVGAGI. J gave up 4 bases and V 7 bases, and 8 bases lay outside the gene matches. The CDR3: CASIPTGGGYNEQFF. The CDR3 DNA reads TGTGCCAGCATCCCCACAGGGGGCGGGTACAATGAGCAGTTCTTC.

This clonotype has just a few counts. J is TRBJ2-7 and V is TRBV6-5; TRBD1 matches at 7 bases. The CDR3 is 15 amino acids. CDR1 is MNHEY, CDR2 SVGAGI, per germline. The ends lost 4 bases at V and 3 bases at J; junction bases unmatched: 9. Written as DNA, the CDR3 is TGTGCCAGCAGTTCGAAAGCGACAGGGCGCTACGAGCAGTACTTC. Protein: CASSSKATGRYEQYF.

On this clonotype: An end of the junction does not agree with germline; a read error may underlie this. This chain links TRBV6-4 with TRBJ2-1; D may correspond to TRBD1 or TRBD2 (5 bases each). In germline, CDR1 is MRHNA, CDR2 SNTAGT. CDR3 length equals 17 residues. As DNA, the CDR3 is TGCGCCAGCAGTGACTGGGACCTTCCGAGCTCCTACAATGAGCAGTTCTTC. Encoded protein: CASSDWDLPSSYNEQFF.

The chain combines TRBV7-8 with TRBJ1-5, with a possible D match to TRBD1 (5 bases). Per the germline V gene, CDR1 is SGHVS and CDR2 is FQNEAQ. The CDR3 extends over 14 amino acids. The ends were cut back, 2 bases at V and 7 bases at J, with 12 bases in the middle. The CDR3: CASSLQSGYQPQHF. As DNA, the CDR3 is TGTGCCAGCAGCTTACAATCAGGGTACCAGCCCCAGCATTTT.

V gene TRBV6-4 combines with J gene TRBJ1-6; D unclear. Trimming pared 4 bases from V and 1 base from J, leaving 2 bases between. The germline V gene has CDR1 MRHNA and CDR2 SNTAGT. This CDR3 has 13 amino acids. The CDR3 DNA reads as TGTGCCAGCAGTGCATCCTATAATTCACCCCTCCACTTT. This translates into CASSASYNSPLHF.

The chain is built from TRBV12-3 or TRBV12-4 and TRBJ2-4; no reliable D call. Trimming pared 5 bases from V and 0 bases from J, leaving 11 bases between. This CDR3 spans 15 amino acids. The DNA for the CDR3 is TGTGCCAGCAGTGCAGCCCAGCTAGCCAAAAACATTCAGTACTTC. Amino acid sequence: CASSAAQLAKNIQYF.

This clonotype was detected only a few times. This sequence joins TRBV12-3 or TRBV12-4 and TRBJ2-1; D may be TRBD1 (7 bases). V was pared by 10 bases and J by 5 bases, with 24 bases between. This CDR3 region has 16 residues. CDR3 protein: CATDRVPHRTNNEQFF. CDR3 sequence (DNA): TGTGCCACCGACAGGGTACCCCACCGGACTAACAATGAGCAGTTCTTC.

CDR3 bases: TGTGCCAGCAGCTTAGGTAGGAGTATCGAAGAGACCCAGTACTTC. Its protein is CASSLGRSIEETQYF. This sequence joins TRBV7-9 and TRBJ2-5; D is uncertain. V was clipped by 1 base and J by 3 bases, with 12 bases between them. The germline gives CDR1 SEHNR, CDR2 FQNEAQ (reference sequence). The CDR3 is 15 residues long. The full variable domain, rest sourced from reference TRBV7-9 and TRBJ2-5, is DTGVSQNPRHKITKRGQNVTFRCDPISEHNRLYWYRQTLGQGPEFLTYFQNEAQLEKSRLLSDRFSAERPKGSFSTLEIQRTEQGDSAMYLCASSLGRSIEETQYFGPGTRLLVL.

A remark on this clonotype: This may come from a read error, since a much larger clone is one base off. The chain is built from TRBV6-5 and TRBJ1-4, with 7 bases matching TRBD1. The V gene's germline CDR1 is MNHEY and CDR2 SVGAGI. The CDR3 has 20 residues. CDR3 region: CASSYSIGSGTVATNEKRFF. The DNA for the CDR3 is TGTGCCAGCAGTTACTCGATCGGCTCAGGGACAGTTGCAACTAATGAAAAACGGTTTTTT.

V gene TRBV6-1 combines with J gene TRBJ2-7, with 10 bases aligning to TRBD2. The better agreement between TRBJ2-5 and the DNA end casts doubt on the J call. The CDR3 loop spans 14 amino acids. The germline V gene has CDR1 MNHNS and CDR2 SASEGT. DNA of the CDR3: TGTGCCAGCAGGACGGGACTAGCGAAGGAGACCCAGTACTTC. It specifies CASRTGLAKETQYF.